This entry is about one T cell receptor (beta chain). Per germline, CDR1 SGHTA and CDR2 FQGNSA. The CDR3 totals 14 residues. The V and J ends lost 2 bases and 3 bases respectively, with 11 bases between them. The data stem from a study of blood T cell repertoires in COVID-19. Across the study: COVID-19 samples, acute and convalescent, were from the United States, Italy and Spain.

In the original analysis: Amplification of reference gene primers provided the estimated nucleated cell counts. The table came from immunoSEQ multiplex PCR; TCRdb's copy has only in-frame clones and leaves some out. V and J calls and clone size are copied from that table; D and trimming were computed from the DNA. The sample consists of 290,000 or so clones, approximately 80% of them appearing once. The source is a man aged 35-49 years who had been exposed to COVID-19. The specimen was PBMCs or T cells enriched from blood (not recorded which). This chain connects TRBV7-2 to TRBJ2-7; D is undetermined. In nucleotides, the CDR3 is TGTGCCAGCAGCTTACAGGAATTTCTCTACGAGCAGTACTTC. Translation: CASSLQEFLYEQYF.